This T cell receptor beta chain was recorded in a study of cytomegalovirus exposure and HLA in healthy donors (dated by TCRdb to about 2017). About the investigation overall: An earlier analysis of some 600 of the donors reported approximately 280 Gb of sequence data and 117 million unique TCR beta sequences obtained from roughly 180 million T cells. About 310 gigabases of sequencing data and approximately 85 million unique TCR sequences were included in an early release covering 550 to 650 HLA-typed donors. Among the roughly 400 genotyped donors, roughly 80% belonged to the genetic ancestry cluster associated with self-reported Caucasian donors. The study aimed to test whether signatures of past pathogen exposure could be identified by cataloging public T cell receptors. Using immunosequencing, the study profiled T cell repertoires from around 670 subjects and related those repertoires to cytomegalovirus serostatus. Besides the first cohort of under 700 subjects, a separate validation cohort made up of 120 different subjects was used. To predict cytomegalovirus infection status, the study combined high-throughput TCR immunosequencing, statistical association of individual TCRs with disease status, and machine learning. A later analysis re-examined previously published TCR beta repertoires from just over 650 donors and added high-resolution HLA genotyping to investigate patterns of TCR occurrence. Rather than drawing on any new phenotypic data, the later analysis identified candidate immune exposures from TCR beta sequences and the way those sequences occurred across donors. In an earlier analysis of around 540 of the donors, high-throughput TCR beta sequencing was used to judge whether each TCR beta V gene segment behaved as functional or pseudogenic. Donor age, sex, ethnicity and CMV serostatus were collected together with the repertoire data. A later genetic analysis used genome-wide SNP genotypes for 398 of the 666 donors, treating that subset as a discovery cohort. All discovery cohort repertoires had been generated on a single sequencing platform. HLA typing covered class I and class II loci at four-digit resolution. The number of typed donors differed by locus: roughly 620-630 for A, B, C, DRB1 and DQB1; approximately 530 for DQA1; around 610 for DPA1; and about 470 for DPB1. Roughly 5 DR-DQ haplotypes were handled as single units for association and clustering, since linkage in the cohort was strong. Among 398 genotyped donors of the cohort, an average of about 240,000 unique TCR beta nucleotide sequences were sequenced per donor, roughly 20% of them non-productive.

Libraries were prepared through the immunoSEQ multiplex PCR assay. The multiplex PCR relied on a mix of 60 forward primers for TCR Vbeta segments and 13 reverse primers for TCR Jbeta segments. Amplification of the CDR3 region of rearranged TCR beta genes was performed with a multiplex PCR assay on genomic DNA. On the Illumina HiSeq System, the amplified TCR beta libraries were sequenced as 87-base-pair reads. The paper's processing steps were these. In a later analysis, some 80 million unique TCR beta chains were counted across the roughly 670 repertoires, and roughly 11 million of these chains were shared by at least two donors. Raw reads were error-corrected and collapsed into unique sequences with a nearest-neighbor algorithm that merged closely related sequences to remove PCR and sequencing errors. V, D and J gene segments were assigned by aligning CDR3 sequences to IMGT reference sequences. For a sequence to be retained, a match of at least six nucleotides was required to both a V gene segment and a J gene segment. Rearrangements were classified as productive when the CDR3 lacked stop codons and remained in frame with V and J, and all other rearrangements were classified as non-productive. Following IMGT convention, CDR3 was defined as the stretch from the second conserved V-encoded cysteine up to the conserved J-encoded phenylalanine. In an earlier analysis of 587 of the donors, sequences lacking an unambiguous match to a single V gene segment were excluded. An earlier analysis of 587 of the donors classified V segments as functional when productive rearrangements were above 56.7% and as segregating when the standard deviation between donors was above 5%. A statistical classification framework was developed to diagnose cytomegalovirus status using the catalog of TCR beta chain sequences. A later analysis assigned V and J genes by comparing TCR nucleotide sequences with IMGT/GENE-DB human TR gene sequences. Using the TCRdist pipeline, a later analysis assigned CDR3 sequences along with most-parsimonious VDJ recombination scenarios. A later analysis defined each TCR beta chain by its CDR3 amino acid sequence plus V-gene family, and excluded reads lacking a unique V-gene family. In a later analysis, fewer than 600 highly shared, low-generation-probability nucleotide sequences were removed to address suspected cross-contamination and a sequencing artifact. For each public chain, a later analysis derived a clonal expansion index from normalized ranks of inferred template counts within each repertoire. In a later analysis, generation probabilities were computed with a VDJ recombination model fitted to out-of-frame rearrangements, and the resulting probabilities were checked against IGoR. A later analysis scored TCR-TCR, TCR-HLA and TCR-CMV co-occurrence with hypergeometric tests, applying a repertoire-size bias correction to TCR pairs. A later analysis estimated false discovery rates by permuting HLA or CMV assignments 20 times. A later analysis grouped co-occurring TCRs with DBSCAN, adding TCRdist sequence similarity when clustering within HLA-allele-positive subsets. For co-occurrence clustering, repertoires with fewer than 30,000 or more than 120,000 public chains were excluded, along with five repertoires with anomalous nucleotide sharing. TCRdb re-hosts the immuneACCESS table, in-frame sequences only. Its copies lack some clones; in the studies checked, an unresolved V gene accounts for under half of them, and the cause for the rest is not known. That table supplies the V and J calls and clone size; D and trimming were determined from the DNA. The sample table shows 100,000 to 150,000 clones, and about 80% are seen once. In total, the top ten clones hold roughly a tenth of the sample.

This clone was picked up one time. The antigen it recognizes is unknown. No much larger clone exists at a distance of one base, and base qualities are not known. Study-wide conclusions, independent of this receptor: Compared with the roughly 670-donor mean, donors in an Asian-associated ancestry cluster had fewer N-insertions in productive TCRs, according to a later genetic analysis. A later analysis found that HLA-associated TCR beta chains were more clonally expanded and had lower generation probabilities than equally common non-associated chains. Correlated functional status among segregating V segments might reflect linkage disequilibrium, but an unknown experimental factor could not be ruled out. The classifier was reported to diagnose cytomegalovirus status with high specificity and sensitivity in both the original and validation cohorts. According to a later analysis, TCR association rates differed among HLA loci, with DRB1 alleles showing the most associated TCRs and HLA-C alleles showing the fewest. The sequencing pipeline was judged likely to have produced a cluster of highly shared sequence variants as a technical artifact. The only immune exposure information available for the cohort was CMV serostatus. In a later analysis, about 16,000 TCR beta sequences were associated with specific HLA alleles at a false discovery rate of 0.05. Several of the top co-occurrence clusters appeared to be linked to parvovirus B19, influenza, CMV and Epstein-Barr virus, according to a later analysis. A few of the identified cytomegalovirus-associated TCR beta chains were confirmed in vitro to be specific for cytomegalovirus antigens. Only TCR beta chains were sequenced in this cohort, and the absence of alpha or paired-chain data limited detectable features. Because the 87-base-pair reads could not distinguish some IMGT-functional V segments, including TRBV6-2 and TRBV6-3, those segments were excluded. Most CMV-associated TCR beta chains appeared to be HLA-restricted in a later analysis, and the HLA associations seemed to be driven largely by CMV exposure. The earlier analysis of approximately 540 of the donors excluded 15 to 20 rarely observed V segments, including chromosome 9 orphons, because counts were too low. In the study, approximately 160 TCR beta chains were listed as associated with cytomegalovirus. HLA typing was unavailable for some donors at each locus, so association tests used only the typed subset. While some public TCRs were present in many individuals, most TCR sequences turned up only very rarely across donors. The presence/absence analyses assumed that sequencing depth was roughly uniform across donors, and that assumption may not be true. Strong co-occurrence of HLA alleles, especially DR and DQ, made assigning TCR associations to individual alleles difficult. A further reported finding was that TCR beta sequences accurately predicted the HLA-A and HLA-B alleles for most subjects in the first cohort. The authors suggested that the approach could potentially be generalized to other disease states and immunological phenotypes. In an earlier analysis of roughly 560 of the donors, most TCR beta V segments were observed in productive rearrangements about 87% or about 30% of the time, broadly matching IMGT annotations. In a later genetic analysis, a missense DCLRE1C variant was associated with V-gene and J-gene trimming of TCR beta chains, and the association was replicated in an independent cohort.

The cohort consisted of 666 healthy bone marrow donors. All cohort members were sampled while nominally healthy, although unrecorded immune exposures were likely present. The donor was CMV seropositive and belonged to the group of more than 250 seropositive cohort members. Every donor gave a peripheral blood sample, and the peripheral blood mononuclear cells from that sample were used for TCR beta sequencing. Genomic DNA extraction from the blood cell samples was performed with the Qiagen DNeasy Blood Extraction Kit. From a lookup of the germline V gene, CDR1 and CDR2 are SGHTA and FQGNSA. Counted from cysteine to phenylalanine, this CDR3 has 18 amino acids. Here the CDR3 DNA is all that survives: 54 bases in frame from base 1. V loses 6 bases at its end and J loses 4 bases; junction bases beyond the gene matches: 12.

This TCR was sampled from a man aged 25-40 years in good health and CMV-seropositive. The chain is made from TRBV7-2 and TRBJ2-3; TRBD2 lines up with 14 middle nucleotides. Sequenced: PBMCs. The CDR3 corresponds to CASSRSGLAGGVADTQYF. The DNA sequence reads TGTGCCAGCAGTCGCTCTGGACTAGCGGGAGGTGTGGCAGATACGCAGTATTTT.